This TCR beta chain was recorded in a study of cytomegalovirus exposure and HLA in healthy donors. Regarding the study as a whole: Most TCR sequences were rare, but some public TCRs occurred in many donors.

This CDR3 is built from 15 residues. Per germline, CDR1 GTSNPN and CDR2 SVGIG (reference sequence). V lost 5 bases and J lost 0, with 14 bases in between. TCRdb's table, derived via immunoSEQ multiplex PCR, lists solely in-frame clones and lacks some. The repertoire includes hundreds of thousands of clones, about nine tenths of them detected once, and 0.83% sits in the top ten. Comment on this clone: What it binds is not known.

V gene TRBV30 combines with J gene TRBJ2-1, with D perhaps TRBD2 (6 bases). Sample: PBMCs. This TCR came from a young woman in good health and CMV-seronegative. The chain's CDR3 is CAWDDAGFSYNEQFF. The CDR3 nucleotides read TGTGCCTGGGATGACGCGGGGTTCTCCTACAATGAGCAGTTCTTC.